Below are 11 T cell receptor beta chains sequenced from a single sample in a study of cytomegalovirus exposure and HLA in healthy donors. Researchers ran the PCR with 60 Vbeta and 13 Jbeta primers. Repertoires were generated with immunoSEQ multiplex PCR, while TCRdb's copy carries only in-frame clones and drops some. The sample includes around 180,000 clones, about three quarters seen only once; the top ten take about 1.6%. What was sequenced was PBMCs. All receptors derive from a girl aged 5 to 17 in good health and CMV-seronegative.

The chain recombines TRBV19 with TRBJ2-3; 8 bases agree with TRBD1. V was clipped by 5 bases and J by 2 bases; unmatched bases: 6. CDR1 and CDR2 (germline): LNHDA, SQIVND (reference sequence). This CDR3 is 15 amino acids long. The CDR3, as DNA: TGTGCCAGTAGTCTTCAGGGACAGGACACAGATACGCAGTATTTT. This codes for CASSLQGQDTDTQYF. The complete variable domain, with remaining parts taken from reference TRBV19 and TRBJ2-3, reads DGGITQSPKYLFRKEGQNVTLSCEQNLNHDAMYWYRQDPGQGLRLIYYSQIVNDFQKGDIAEGYSVSREKKESFPLTVTSAQKNPTAFYLCASSLQGQDTDTQYFGPGTRLTVL.

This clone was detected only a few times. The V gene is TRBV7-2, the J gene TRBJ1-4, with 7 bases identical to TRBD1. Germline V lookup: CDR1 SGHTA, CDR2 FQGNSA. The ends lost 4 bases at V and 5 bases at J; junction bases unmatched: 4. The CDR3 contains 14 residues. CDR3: CASSSGTVNEKLFF. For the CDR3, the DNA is TGTGCCAGCAGCTCCGGGACAGTGAATGAAAAACTGTTTTTT.

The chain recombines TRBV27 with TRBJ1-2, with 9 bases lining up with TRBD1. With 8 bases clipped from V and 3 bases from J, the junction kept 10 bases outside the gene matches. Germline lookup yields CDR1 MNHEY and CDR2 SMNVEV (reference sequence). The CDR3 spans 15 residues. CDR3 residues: CASGSGQGVDYGYTF. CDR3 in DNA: TGTGCCAGCGGCTCGGGACAGGGAGTAGACTATGGCTACACCTTC.

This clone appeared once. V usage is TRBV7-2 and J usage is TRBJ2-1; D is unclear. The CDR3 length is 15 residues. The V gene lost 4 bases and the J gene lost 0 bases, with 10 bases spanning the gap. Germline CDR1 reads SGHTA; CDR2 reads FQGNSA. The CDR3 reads CASSSDPSSYNEQFF. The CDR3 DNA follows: TGTGCCAGCAGCTCCGACCCTAGCTCCTACAATGAGCAGTTCTTC.

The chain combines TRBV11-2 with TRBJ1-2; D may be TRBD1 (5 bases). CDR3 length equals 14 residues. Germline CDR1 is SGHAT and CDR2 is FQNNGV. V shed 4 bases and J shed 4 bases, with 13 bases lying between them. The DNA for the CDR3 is TGTGCCAGCAGCTCTGGGGGGTTCCCCTATGGCTACACCTTC. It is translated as CASSSGGFPYGYTF. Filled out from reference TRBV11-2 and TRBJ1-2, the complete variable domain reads EAGVAQSPRYKIIEKRQSVAFWCNPISGHATLYWYQQILGQGPKLLIQFQNNGVVDDSQLPKDRFSAERLKGVDSTLKIQPAKLEDSAVYLCASSSGGFPYGYTFGSGTRLTVV.

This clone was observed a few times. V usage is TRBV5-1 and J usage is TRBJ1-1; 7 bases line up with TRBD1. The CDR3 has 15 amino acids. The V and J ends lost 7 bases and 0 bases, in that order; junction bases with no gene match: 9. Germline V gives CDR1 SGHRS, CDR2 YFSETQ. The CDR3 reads CASSRQGSMNTEAFF. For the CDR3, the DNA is TGCGCCAGCTCACGACAGGGCTCTATGAACACTGAAGCTTTCTTT. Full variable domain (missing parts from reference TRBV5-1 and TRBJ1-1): KAGVTQTPRYLIKTRGQQVTLSCSPISGHRSVSWYQQTPGQGLQFLFEYFSETQRNKGNFPGRFSGRQFSNSRSEMNVSTLELGDSALYLCASSRQGSMNTEAFFGQGTRLTVV.

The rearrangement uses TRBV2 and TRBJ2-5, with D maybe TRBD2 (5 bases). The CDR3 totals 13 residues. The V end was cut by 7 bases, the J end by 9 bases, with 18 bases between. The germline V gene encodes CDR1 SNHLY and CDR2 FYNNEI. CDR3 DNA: TGTGCCAGCACTATGGGCCACCTGGAGGCCCAGTACTTC. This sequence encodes CASTMGHLEAQYF. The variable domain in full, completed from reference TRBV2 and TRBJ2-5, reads EPEVTQTPSHQVTQMGQEVILRCVPISNHLYFYWYRQILGQKVEFLVSFYNNEISEKSEIFDDQFSVERPDGSNFTLKIRSTKLEDSAMYFCASTMGHLEAQYFGPGTRLLVL.

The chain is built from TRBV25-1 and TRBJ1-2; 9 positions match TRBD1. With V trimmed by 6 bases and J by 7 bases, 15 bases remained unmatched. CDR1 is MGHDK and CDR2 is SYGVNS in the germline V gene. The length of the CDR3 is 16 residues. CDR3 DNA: TGTGCCAGCAGCCGAGGTGTGGGACAGGGATCTAGTGGCTACACCTTC. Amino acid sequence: CASSRGVGQGSSGYTF.

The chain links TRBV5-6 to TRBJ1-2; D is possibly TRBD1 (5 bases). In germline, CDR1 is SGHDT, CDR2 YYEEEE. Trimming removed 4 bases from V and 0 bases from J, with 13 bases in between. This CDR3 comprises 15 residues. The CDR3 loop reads CASSNVGGSNYGYTF. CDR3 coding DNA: TGTGCCAGCAGCAACGTCGGGGGGTCTAACTATGGCTACACCTTC.

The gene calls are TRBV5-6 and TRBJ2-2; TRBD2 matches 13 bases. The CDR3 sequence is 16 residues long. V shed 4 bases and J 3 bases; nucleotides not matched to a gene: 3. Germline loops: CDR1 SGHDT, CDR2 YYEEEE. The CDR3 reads CASSATSGGDTGELFF. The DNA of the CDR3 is TGTGCCAGCAGCGCAACTAGCGGGGGGGACACCGGGGAGCTGTTTTTT.

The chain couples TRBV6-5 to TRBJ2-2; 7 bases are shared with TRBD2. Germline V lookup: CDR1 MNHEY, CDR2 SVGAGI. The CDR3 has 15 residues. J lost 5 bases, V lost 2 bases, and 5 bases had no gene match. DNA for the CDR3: TGTGCCAGCAGTTACGTGGGAGGGGAGACCGGGGAGCTGTTTTTT. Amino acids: CASSYVGGETGELFF.